These T cell receptor beta chains were read from a single sample in a study of blood T cell repertoires in COVID-19. Generated by immunoSEQ multiplex PCR, the TCRdb table keeps only in-frame clones and is missing some. The profile shows fewer than 650,000 clones, around nine tenths of them singletons. Input material: peripheral blood. The receptors here all came from a woman aged 45 to 65 with COVID-19, enrolled during active disease. Both conserved end residues are part of each CDR3. Each record gives: V gene, clone size, J gene, D gene, CDR3 DNA, CDR3 protein. D genes are given only for firm matches. Clone size is stated in some rows and not others, as once, few, many or a class when expanded.

TRBV6-5	NA	TRBJ1-2	TRBD1	TGTGCCAGCCGGACCGGGACAGTCAACTATGGCTACACCTTC	CASRTGTVNYGYTF
TRBV7-9	NA	TRBJ2-7	NA	TGTGCCAGCAGCTCAGTGACAGGGCGGAGGGACGAGCAGTACTTC	CASSSVTGRRDEQYF
TRBV7-9	NA	TRBJ2-7	TRBD1	TGTGCCAGCAGCTTTCGGACAGGGGGCTCCTACGAGCAGTACTTC	CASSFRTGGSYEQYF
TRBV6-5	NA	TRBJ1-1	TRBD1	TGTGCCAGCAGTTCCCCGGGACAGAGCTTGAACACTGAAGCTTTCTTT	CASSSPGQSLNTEAFF
TRBV6-5	NA	TRBJ1-1	TRBD1	TGTGCCAGCAGCTGGACAGGCCCCACTGAAGCTTTCTTT	CASSWTGPTEAFF
TRBV11-2	NA	TRBJ2-3	TRBD1	TGTGCCAGCAGCTTAGCTGGGTTAGACAGGGTCACAGATACGCAGTATTTT	CASSLAGLDRVTDTQYF
TRBV12-3/TRBV12-4	once	TRBJ1-1	TRBD1	TGTGCCAACGGACAGGGGGCGAGTACTGAAGCTTTCTTT	CANGQGASTEAFF
TRBV27	NA	TRBJ1-5	NA	TGTGCCAGCAGCCCTCTAGTAAGTGGCAATCAGCCCCAGCATTTT	CASSPLVSGNQPQHF
TRBV6-5	NA	TRBJ2-5	NA	TGTGCCAGCACCAGAAGGGCAGGCCGGGGGACCCAGTACTTC	CASTRRAGRGTQYF
TRBV27	NA	TRBJ1-5	TRBD1	TGTGCCAGCAGTTTATCACAGGGGCCGAATCAGCCCCAGCATTTT	CASSLSQGPNQPQHF
TRBV10-3	NA	TRBJ1-3	NA	TGTGCCATCGCGAGCTCTGGAAACACCATATATTTT	CAIASSGNTIYF
TRBV29-1	NA	TRBJ1-2	TRBD1	TGCAGCGGACGGGACAGTTCCTATGGCTACACCTTC	CSGRDSSYGYTF
TRBV6-5	NA	TRBJ1-1	TRBD1	TGTGCCAGCAGTTACTCGACAGGGGGAGGGAACACTGAAGCTTTCTTT	CASSYSTGGGNTEAFF
TRBV29-1	NA	TRBJ1-5	TRBD1	TGCAGCGTTGGGGGACAGGGTCAAGGTCAGCCCCAGCATTTT	CSVGGQGQGQPQHF
TRBV9	NA	TRBJ2-7	TRBD1	TGTGCCAGCAGTGGTACCGGGACAGGGAATTCCTACGAGCAGTACTTC	CASSGTGTGNSYEQYF
TRBV19	NA	TRBJ1-1	NA	TGTGCCAGTAGTGTGAGAGGCGAGTTCGAAGCTTTCTTT	CASSVRGEFEAFF
TRBV6-2/TRBV6-3	NA	TRBJ1-1	TRBD1	TGTGCCAGCAGTGACGACAGGGGGGACCTGAACACTGAAGCTTTCTTT	CASSDDRGDLNTEAFF
TRBV5-6	NA	TRBJ2-7	NA	TGTGCCAGCAGCTTGTCGGGCGAGCAGTACTTC	CASSLSGEQYF